The source of this T cell receptor beta chain is a study of OX40 agonist ivuxolimab in advanced cancers. Context from the whole study: The costimulatory receptor OX40 (CD134) was targeted by ivuxolimab, a fully human IgG2 agonistic monoclonal antibody. The purpose of peripheral TCRbeta sequencing was to test whether ivuxolimab changed TCR sequence diversity and led to clonal T-cell expansion. Intravenous ivuxolimab was administered to patients every 2 weeks at six dose levels: 0.01, 0.1, 0.3, 1.5, 3 and 10 mg/kg. Prior anti-PD-1, anti-PD-L1 or anti-CTLA-4 therapy was permitted, and about 40% of dose-escalation patients had received checkpoint inhibitors. Partial responses occurred in three dose-escalation patients, of whom one had hepatocellular carcinoma and two had cutaneous melanoma. Among the 50 to 55 dose-escalation patients, about 20 had hepatocellular carcinoma, roughly 15 melanoma, 9 renal cell carcinoma and 9 head and neck cancer. The paper reports the monotherapy dose-escalation portion (N of about 54 patients) of the phase I ivuxolimab trial. The dose-escalation cohort was 80% to 90% male with a mean age of roughly 60 years, ranging from 23 to 79.

Genomic DNA was isolated from the sorted cells so that the TCRbeta CDR3 region could be sequenced. The immunoSEQ Assay was used for sequencing of TCRbeta CDR3 regions. TCRdb mirrors the immuneACCESS table, restricted to in-frame sequences. Some clones are absent from its copies; in checked studies, under half trace to an unresolved V gene, and the reason for the others is unknown. This sample has about 14,000 clones in its table, and around 80% of those were observed once. The top ten clones comprise around 45% of the sample. The CDR3 goes from the cysteine to the phenylalanine over 13 residues. Kept here is only the CDR3 DNA, which spans 39 bases and is read in frame from base 1. CDR1 LNHDA and CDR2 SQIVND are derived from the germline V gene (reference sequence). The junction carries 6 bases between V and J, which are trimmed by 5 bases and 1 base respectively. Regarding this clone: Its antigen is currently not known. No base-level quality is on record; no much larger clone is a single base apart.

Patients with a history of autoimmune disease or receiving systemic immunosuppression were excluded from the trial. Peripheral blood for TCR sequencing was drawn from every dose cohort at baseline, at cycle 4 day 1 and at cycle 7 day 1. The samples were drawn from a first-in-human, open-label, multicenter phase I dose-escalation trial of ivuxolimab. The trial enrolled adults with locally advanced or metastatic head and neck squamous cell, hepatocellular, melanoma or renal cell carcinoma. Before TCR sequencing, CD4+ and CD8+ T cells were separately sorted from peripheral blood. The paper as a whole reports these results and caveats: After ivuxolimab, expanded clones were on average more numerous among CD8+ T cells than among CD4+ T cells. Low levels of normalized T-cell clonal expansion were also seen in some patients who did not respond. At doses of 0.1 to 3.0 mg/kg, clonal expansion of both CD4+ and CD8+ blood T cells was observed from baseline to week 6. In the 0.1-3.0 mg/kg groups, partial responders had among the lowest normalized peripheral clonal expansion, particularly in CD8+ T cells. The antigen specificity of the clonally expanded peripheral T cells was not determined.

The source was CD4+ or CD8+ T cells sorted from blood, collected in a trial of the OX40 agonist ivuxolimab. This receptor chain uses TRBV19 and TRBJ1-5; the D gene assignment is ambiguous. The receptor was derived from an adult with an advanced solid tumor such as melanoma, head and neck, liver or kidney cancer. For the CDR3, the sequence is CASSPYSNQPQHF. In nucleotide form, the sequence is TGTGCCAGTAGTCCGTACAGCAATCAGCCCCAGCATTTT.